This T cell receptor (beta chain) is drawn from a study of beta chain features in type 1 diabetes. Sorted cells reached over 98% purity in every population. The whole isolated RNA underwent reverse transcription, so sequencing captured expressed TCRB transcripts. The repertoire was sequenced with immunoSEQ multiplex PCR; TCRdb's copy has only in-frame clones and lacks some. The sample includes a few hundred thousand clones, 8% to 13% seen only once; the top ten take approximately 0.016%. Trimming removed 6 bases from V and 14 bases from J, with 22 bases in between. CDR1 SGHTA and CDR2 FQGTGA come from the germline V gene. This CDR3 is built from 13 residues.

The rearrangement joins TRBV7-3 to TRBJ1-2; D may be TRBD1 (6 bases). This receptor was obtained from a woman aged 25 to 39 in good health. Sequenced input: naive CD4+ T cells from blood. Here the CDR3 DNA reads TGTGCCAGCAGTTCTAACTTGGACAGTTCCTGTACCTTC. It codes for CASSSNLDSSCTF.